This T cell receptor (beta chain) was identified in a study of cytomegalovirus exposure and HLA in healthy donors (dated by TCRdb to between 2016 and 2019). With regard to the full study: In an earlier analysis of about 560 of the donors, 276 Gb of sequence data and 90 million to 130 million unique TCR beta sequences from about 179 million T cells were reported. An early release covering approximately 600 HLA-typed donors comprised about 310 gigabases of sequencing data and tens of millions of unique TCR sequences. Among the roughly 400 genotyped donors, around 79% belonged to the genetic ancestry cluster associated with self-reported Caucasian donors. The study aimed to test whether signatures of past pathogen exposure could be identified by cataloging public T cell receptors. The study used immunosequencing to profile the T cell repertoires of some 600 subjects and linked those repertoires to cytomegalovirus serostatus. A separate validation cohort of about 110 different subjects was used in addition to the approximately 670-subject first cohort. To predict cytomegalovirus infection status, the study combined high-throughput TCR immunosequencing, statistical association of individual TCRs with disease status, and machine learning. In a later analysis, previously published TCR beta repertoires from 500 to 750 donors were re-analyzed and high-resolution HLA genotyping was added so that TCR occurrence patterns could be studied. In the later analysis, no new phenotypic data were used to find candidate immune exposures; instead, reliance was placed on TCR beta sequences and their occurrence across donors. An earlier analysis of around 580 of the donors used high-throughput TCR beta sequencing to judge whether each TCR beta V gene segment behaved as functional or pseudogenic. Donor age, sex, ethnicity and CMV serostatus were collected together with the repertoire data. Genome-wide SNP genotypes for about 65% of the roughly 670 donors were used in a later genetic analysis, which treated that subset as a discovery cohort. Every discovery cohort repertoire had been produced on one sequencing platform. Both class I and class II loci were covered by HLA typing, at four-digit resolution. Typing coverage varied by locus: about 620-640 donors for A, B, C, DRB1 and DQB1; 500 to 550 for DQA1; approximately 610 for DPA1; approximately 450 for DPB1. Because of strong linkage in the cohort, four or five DR-DQ haplotypes were treated as single units for association and clustering. On average, 235,054 unique TCR beta nucleotide sequences were sequenced per donor among a few hundred genotyped donors of the cohort, with 15% to 20% of those sequences being non-productive.

Concerning this clone: What antigen it recognizes has not been identified. It has no much larger one-base neighbor in the sample; base qualities were not kept.

Spanning cysteine to phenylalanine, the CDR3 consists of 12 amino acids. CDR3 DNA only is kept here, 36 bases in frame from base 1. A distance of 14 bases separates the germline ends of V and J, which lose 4 bases and 11 bases respectively. Reading the germline V gene gives CDR1 MDHEN and CDR2 SYDVKM. Library method: the immunoSEQ multiplex PCR assay. The multiplex PCR relied on a mix of 60 forward primers for TCR Vbeta segments and 13 reverse primers for TCR Jbeta segments. A multiplex PCR assay on genomic DNA amplified the CDR3 region of rearranged TCR beta genes. The Illumina HiSeq System was used to sequence the amplified TCR beta libraries as 87-base-pair reads. In the source study's methods: In a later analysis, tens of millions of unique TCR beta chains were counted across the approximately 670 repertoires, and around 10 million of these chains were shared by at least two donors. Raw reads were error-corrected and collapsed into unique sequences with a nearest-neighbor algorithm that merged closely related sequences to remove PCR and sequencing errors. CDR3 sequences were aligned to IMGT reference sequences to assign V, D and J gene segments. For a sequence to be retained, a match of at least six nucleotides was required to both a V gene segment and a J gene segment. Rearrangements were called productive when the CDR3 lacked stop codons and stayed in frame with V and J; all others were non-productive. Following IMGT convention, CDR3 was defined as the stretch from the second conserved V-encoded cysteine up to the conserved J-encoded phenylalanine. Sequences without an unambiguous match to a single V gene segment were excluded from the earlier analysis of 500 to 700 of the donors. In an earlier analysis of about 590 of the donors, a V segment was called functional when productive rearrangements were above 56.7%, and segregating when the standard deviation between donors exceeded 5%. A statistical classification framework was developed to diagnose cytomegalovirus status using the catalog of TCR beta chain sequences. A later analysis assigned V and J genes by comparing TCR nucleotide sequences with IMGT/GENE-DB human TR gene sequences. In a later analysis, CDR3 sequences and most-parsimonious VDJ recombination scenarios were assigned using the TCRdist pipeline. In a later analysis, every TCR beta chain was defined by the combination of its CDR3 amino acid sequence and its V-gene family, and reads without a unique V-gene family were dropped. In a later analysis, approximately 640 highly shared, low-generation-probability nucleotide sequences were removed to address suspected cross-contamination and a sequencing artifact. For each public chain, a later analysis derived a clonal expansion index from normalized ranks of inferred template counts within each repertoire. In a later analysis, generation probabilities were computed with a VDJ recombination model fitted to out-of-frame rearrangements, and the resulting probabilities were checked against IGoR. Hypergeometric tests were used in a later analysis to score TCR-TCR, TCR-HLA and TCR-CMV co-occurrence, with a repertoire-size bias correction applied to the TCR pairs. False discovery rates were estimated in a later analysis by permuting HLA or CMV assignments 20 times. In a later analysis, co-occurring TCRs were grouped with DBSCAN, and TCRdist sequence similarity was added when clustering was performed within HLA-allele-positive subsets. Repertoires with fewer than 30,000 or more than 120,000 public chains were left out of co-occurrence clustering, as were about 5 repertoires with anomalous nucleotide sharing. TCRdb limited this immuneACCESS table to in-frame rearrangements with V and J called. A share of clones is missing; checked studies link under half to unresolved V genes, and the rest is unexplained. V and J calls and clone size are those listed in that table; D and trimming were worked out from the DNA. The sample profile shows some 130,000 clones; 70% to 80% of them were found once. The biggest ten clones account for 6.5% of the sample.

The cohort comprised under 700 healthy bone marrow donors. At the time of sampling, all cohort members were nominally healthy, though unrecorded immune exposures were likely present. The donor tested CMV seropositive and was one of the 289 seropositive cohort members. Every donor gave a peripheral blood sample, and the peripheral blood mononuclear cells from that sample were used for TCR beta sequencing. The Qiagen DNeasy Blood Extraction Kit was used to extract genomic DNA from the blood cell samples. Results and caveats for the whole study, not just this receptor: In a later analysis, HLA-associated TCR beta chains were found to be more clonally expanded and to have lower generation probabilities than equally common non-associated chains. Strong co-occurrence of HLA alleles, especially DR and DQ, made assigning TCR associations to individual alleles difficult. A cluster of highly shared sequence variants was judged likely to be a technical artifact of the sequencing pipeline. In this cohort, only TCR beta chains were sequenced, and detectable features were limited by the absence of alpha or paired-chain data. In a later genetic analysis, fewer N-insertions in productive TCRs were reported among donors in an Asian-associated ancestry cluster than the roughly 640-donor mean. While some public TCRs were present in many individuals, most TCR sequences turned up only very rarely across donors. A later analysis found that most CMV-associated TCR beta chains appeared HLA-restricted, with HLA associations seemingly driven largely by CMV exposure. An earlier analysis of approximately 500 of the donors showed that most TCR beta V segments appeared in productive rearrangements either about 90% or about 30% of the time, which broadly matched IMGT annotations. The only immune exposure information available for the cohort was CMV serostatus. A few of the identified cytomegalovirus-associated TCR beta chains were confirmed in vitro to be specific for cytomegalovirus antigens. V-gene and J-gene trimming of TCR beta chains was associated with a missense DCLRE1C variant in a later genetic analysis, and the association was replicated in an independent cohort. The presence/absence analyses assumed that sequencing depth was roughly uniform across donors, and that assumption may not be true. A further reported finding was that TCR beta sequences accurately predicted the HLA-A and HLA-B alleles for most subjects in the first cohort. In both the original and validation cohorts, the classifier was reported to diagnose cytomegalovirus status with high specificity and sensitivity. Because the 87-base-pair reads could not distinguish some IMGT-functional V segments, including TRBV6-2 and TRBV6-3, those segments were excluded. According to a later analysis, TCR association rates differed among HLA loci, with DRB1 alleles showing the most associated TCRs and HLA-C alleles showing the fewest. Linkage disequilibrium might explain the correlated functional status among segregating V segments, but an unknown experimental factor could not be ruled out. A later analysis associated 17,000 or so TCR beta sequences with specific HLA alleles at a false discovery rate of 0.05. According to a later analysis, parvovirus B19, influenza, CMV and Epstein-Barr virus appeared linked to several top co-occurrence clusters. Because HLA typing was missing for some donors at each locus, association tests included only the typed subset. Some 16 rarely observed V segments, including chromosome 9 orphons, were excluded from the earlier analysis of almost 600 of the donors because counts were too low. The authors suggested that the approach could potentially be generalized to other disease states and immunological phenotypes. In the study, around 150 TCR beta chains were listed as associated with cytomegalovirus.

The receptor was derived from a man aged 40-49 years in good health and CMV-seropositive. Recombination joined TRBV28 with TRBJ2-5; a tentative D match to TRBD2 spans 7 bases. Sequencing was done on a sample of PBMCs. The DNA sequence is given as TGTGCCAGCAGTTCGTGGGAGGGGGAGCAGTACTTC. This is translated as CASSSWEGEQYF.